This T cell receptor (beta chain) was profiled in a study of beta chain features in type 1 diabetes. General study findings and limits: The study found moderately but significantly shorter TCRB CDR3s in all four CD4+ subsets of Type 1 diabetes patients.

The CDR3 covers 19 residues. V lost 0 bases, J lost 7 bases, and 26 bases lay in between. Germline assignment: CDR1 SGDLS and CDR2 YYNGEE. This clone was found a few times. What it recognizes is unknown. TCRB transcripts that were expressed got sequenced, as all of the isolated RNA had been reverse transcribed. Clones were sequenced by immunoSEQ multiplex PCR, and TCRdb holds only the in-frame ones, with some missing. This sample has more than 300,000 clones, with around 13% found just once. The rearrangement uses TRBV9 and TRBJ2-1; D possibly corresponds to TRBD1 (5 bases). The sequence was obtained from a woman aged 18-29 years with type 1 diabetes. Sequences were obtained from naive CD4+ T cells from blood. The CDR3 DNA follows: TGTGCCAGCAGCGTAGTAGGGGCCACGGCGAACACGGTATATAATGAGCAGTTCTTC. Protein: CASSVVGATANTVYNEQFF.